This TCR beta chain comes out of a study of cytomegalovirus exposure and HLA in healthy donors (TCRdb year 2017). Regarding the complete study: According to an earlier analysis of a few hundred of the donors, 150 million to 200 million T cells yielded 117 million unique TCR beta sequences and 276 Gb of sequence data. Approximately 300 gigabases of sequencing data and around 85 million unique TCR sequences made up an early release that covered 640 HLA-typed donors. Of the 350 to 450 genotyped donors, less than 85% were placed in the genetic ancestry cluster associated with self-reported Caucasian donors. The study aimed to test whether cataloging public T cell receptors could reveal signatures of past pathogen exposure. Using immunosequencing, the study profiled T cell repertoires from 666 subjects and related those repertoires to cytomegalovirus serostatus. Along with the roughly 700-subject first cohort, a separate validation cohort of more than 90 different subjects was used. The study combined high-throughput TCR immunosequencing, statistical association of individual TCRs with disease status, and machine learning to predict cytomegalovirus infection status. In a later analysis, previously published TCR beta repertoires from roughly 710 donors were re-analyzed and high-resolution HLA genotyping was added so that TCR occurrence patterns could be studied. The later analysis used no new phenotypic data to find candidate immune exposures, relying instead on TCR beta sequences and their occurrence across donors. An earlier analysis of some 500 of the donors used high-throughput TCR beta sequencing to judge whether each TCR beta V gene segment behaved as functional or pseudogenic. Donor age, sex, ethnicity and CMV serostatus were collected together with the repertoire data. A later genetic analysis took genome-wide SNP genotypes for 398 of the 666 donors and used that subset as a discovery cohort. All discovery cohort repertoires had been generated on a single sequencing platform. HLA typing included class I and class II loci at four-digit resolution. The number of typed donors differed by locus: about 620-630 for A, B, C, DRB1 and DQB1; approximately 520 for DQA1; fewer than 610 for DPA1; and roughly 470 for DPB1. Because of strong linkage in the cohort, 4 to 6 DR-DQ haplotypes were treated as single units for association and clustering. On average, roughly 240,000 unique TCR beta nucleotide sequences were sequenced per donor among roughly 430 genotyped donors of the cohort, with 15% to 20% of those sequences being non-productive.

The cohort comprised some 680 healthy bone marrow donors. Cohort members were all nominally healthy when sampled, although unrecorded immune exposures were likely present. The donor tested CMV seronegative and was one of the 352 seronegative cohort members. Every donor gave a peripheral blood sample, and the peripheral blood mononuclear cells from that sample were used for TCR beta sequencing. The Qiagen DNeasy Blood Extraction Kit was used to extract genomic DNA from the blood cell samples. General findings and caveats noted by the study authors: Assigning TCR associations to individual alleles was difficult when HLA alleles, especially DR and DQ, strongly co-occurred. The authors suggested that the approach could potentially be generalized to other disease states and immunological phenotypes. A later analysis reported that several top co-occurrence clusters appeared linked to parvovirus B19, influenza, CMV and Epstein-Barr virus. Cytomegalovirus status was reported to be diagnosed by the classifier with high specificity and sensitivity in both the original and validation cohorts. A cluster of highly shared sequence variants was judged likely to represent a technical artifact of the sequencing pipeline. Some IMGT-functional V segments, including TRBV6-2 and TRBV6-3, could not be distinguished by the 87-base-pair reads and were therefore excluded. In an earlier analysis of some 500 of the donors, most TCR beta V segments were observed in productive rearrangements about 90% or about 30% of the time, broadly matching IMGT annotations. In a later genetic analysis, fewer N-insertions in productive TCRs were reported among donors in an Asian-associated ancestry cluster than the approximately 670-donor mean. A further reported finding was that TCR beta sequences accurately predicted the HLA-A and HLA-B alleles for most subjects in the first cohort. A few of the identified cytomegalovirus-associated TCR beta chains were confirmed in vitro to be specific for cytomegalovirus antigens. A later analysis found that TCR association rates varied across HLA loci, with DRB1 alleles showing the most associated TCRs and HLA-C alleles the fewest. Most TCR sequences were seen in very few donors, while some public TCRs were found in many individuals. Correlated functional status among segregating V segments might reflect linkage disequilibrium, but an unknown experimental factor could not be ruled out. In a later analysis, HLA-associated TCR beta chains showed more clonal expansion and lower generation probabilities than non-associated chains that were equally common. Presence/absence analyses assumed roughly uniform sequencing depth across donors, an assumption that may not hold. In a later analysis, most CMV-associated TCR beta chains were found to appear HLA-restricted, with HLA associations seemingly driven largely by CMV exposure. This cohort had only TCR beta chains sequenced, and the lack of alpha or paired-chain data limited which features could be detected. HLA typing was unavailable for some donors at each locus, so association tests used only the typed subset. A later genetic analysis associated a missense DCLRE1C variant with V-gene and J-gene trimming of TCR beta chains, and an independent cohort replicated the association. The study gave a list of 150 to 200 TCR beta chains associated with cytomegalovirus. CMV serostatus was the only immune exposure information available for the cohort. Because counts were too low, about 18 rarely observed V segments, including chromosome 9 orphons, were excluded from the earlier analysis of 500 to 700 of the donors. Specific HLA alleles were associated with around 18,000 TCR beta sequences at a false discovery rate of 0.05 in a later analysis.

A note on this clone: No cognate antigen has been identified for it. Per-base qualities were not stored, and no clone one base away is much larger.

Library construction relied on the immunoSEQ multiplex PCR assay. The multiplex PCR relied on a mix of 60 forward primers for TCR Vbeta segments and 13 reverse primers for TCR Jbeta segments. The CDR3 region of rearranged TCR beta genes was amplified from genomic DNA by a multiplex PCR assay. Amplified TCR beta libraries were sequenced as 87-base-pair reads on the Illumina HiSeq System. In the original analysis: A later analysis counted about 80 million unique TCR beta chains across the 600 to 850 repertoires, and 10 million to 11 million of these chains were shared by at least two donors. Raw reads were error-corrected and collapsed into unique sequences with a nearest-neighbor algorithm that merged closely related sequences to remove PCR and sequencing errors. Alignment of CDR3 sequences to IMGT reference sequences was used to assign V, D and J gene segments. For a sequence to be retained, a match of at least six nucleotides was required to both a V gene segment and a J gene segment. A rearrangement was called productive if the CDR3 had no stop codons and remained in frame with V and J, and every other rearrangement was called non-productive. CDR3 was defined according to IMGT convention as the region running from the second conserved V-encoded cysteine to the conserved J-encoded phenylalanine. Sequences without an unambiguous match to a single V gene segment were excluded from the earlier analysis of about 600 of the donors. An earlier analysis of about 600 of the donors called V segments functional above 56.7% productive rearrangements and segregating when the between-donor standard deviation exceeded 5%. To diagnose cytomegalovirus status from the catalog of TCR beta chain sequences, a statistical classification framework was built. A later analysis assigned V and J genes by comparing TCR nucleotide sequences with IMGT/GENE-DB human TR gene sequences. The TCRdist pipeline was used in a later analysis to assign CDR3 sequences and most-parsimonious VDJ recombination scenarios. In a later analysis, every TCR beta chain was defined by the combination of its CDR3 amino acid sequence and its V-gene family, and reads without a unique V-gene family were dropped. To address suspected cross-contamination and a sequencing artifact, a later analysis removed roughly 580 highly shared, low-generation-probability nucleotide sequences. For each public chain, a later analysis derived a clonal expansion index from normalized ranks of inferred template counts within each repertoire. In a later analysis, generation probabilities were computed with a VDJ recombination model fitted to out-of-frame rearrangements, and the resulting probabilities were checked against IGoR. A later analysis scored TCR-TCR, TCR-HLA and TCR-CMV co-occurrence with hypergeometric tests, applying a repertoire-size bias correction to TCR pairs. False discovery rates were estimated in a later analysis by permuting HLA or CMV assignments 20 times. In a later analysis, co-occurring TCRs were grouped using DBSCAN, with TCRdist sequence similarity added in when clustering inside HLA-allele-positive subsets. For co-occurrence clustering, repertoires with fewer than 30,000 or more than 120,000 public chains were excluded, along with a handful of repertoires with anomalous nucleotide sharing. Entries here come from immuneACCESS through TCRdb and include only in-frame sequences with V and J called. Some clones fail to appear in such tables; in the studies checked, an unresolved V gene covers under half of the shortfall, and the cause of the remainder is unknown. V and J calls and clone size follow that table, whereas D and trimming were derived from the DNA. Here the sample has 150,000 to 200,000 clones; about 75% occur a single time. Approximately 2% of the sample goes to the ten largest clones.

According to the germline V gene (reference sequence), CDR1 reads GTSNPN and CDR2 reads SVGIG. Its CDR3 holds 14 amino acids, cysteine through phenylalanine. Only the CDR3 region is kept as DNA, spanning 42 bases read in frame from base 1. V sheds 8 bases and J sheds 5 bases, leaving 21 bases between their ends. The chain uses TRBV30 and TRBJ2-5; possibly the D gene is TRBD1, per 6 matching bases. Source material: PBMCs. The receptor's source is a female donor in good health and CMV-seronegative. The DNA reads TGTGCCATGGCACCGGGACAAGATGTGGAGACCCAGTACTTC. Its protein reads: CAMAPGQDVETQYF.